This T cell receptor beta chain was documented in a study of regulatory T cells in long-lasting Graves disease. Notes on this clonotype: Its antigen is unidentified.

As for time point: newly diagnosed GD, antithyroid drugs for less than 3 months. Scientists built the TCR library using RNA that was extracted from PBMCs. With iRepertoire HTBI primers and Arm-PCR of CDR3 regions, TCR beta libraries were built. TCRdb re-analysed the multiplex PCR reads in MiXCR, keeping a single row per CDR3 protein. The table includes about 470,000 distinct CDR3 sequences, under 20% detected once. Overall study results and limits: Possibly, too few samples lowered accuracy. Persistent-disease Graves' patients showed less TCR diversity than new cases.

Trimming cost V 4 bases and J 5 bases; bases outside gene matches: 10. Per the germline V gene, CDR1 is SGHRS and CDR2 is YFSETQ. This CDR3 region has 16 residues. These same records also appear under a second study, on T cells in Graves' hyperthyroidism and ophthalmopathy. As that study records: The TCR CDR3 first-round RT-PCR relied on the HTBI primer set.

The sample was peripheral blood mononuclear cells (PBMCs), taken at new diagnosis, from a patient treated with antithyroid drugs. The J gene is TRBJ2-7, the V gene TRBV5-1; TRBD2 matches at 12 bases. The clonotype comes from a man aged 35-49 years with Graves disease. The CDR3 loop reads CASSSNRGLAGDEQYF. The CDR3 DNA is TGCGCCAGCAGCAGCAACCGGGGACTAGCGGGCGACGAGCAGTACTTC. Drawing the rest from reference TRBV5-1 and TRBJ2-7, the complete variable domain is KAGVTQTPRYLIKTRGQQVTLSCSPISGHRSVSWYQQTPGQGLQFLFEYFSETQRNKGNFPGRFSGRQFSNSRSEMNVSTLELGDSALYLCASSSNRGLAGDEQYFGPGTRLTVT.